The TCR beta chain under discussion was sequenced for a study of T cells after yellow fever vaccination. From the 5' RACE reads, TCRdb called clonotypes with MiXCR, one entry per CDR3 protein. The sample has some 400,000 distinct CDR3 sequences; under 20% are singletons. This clonotype was counted only a few times. Germline V gives CDR1 SGHRS, CDR2 YFSETQ. V gave up 3 bases and J gave up 4 bases; unmatched junction bases: 6. The CDR3 contains 15 residues. The sample was PBMCs, taken before the yellow fever booster vaccination. This receptor was obtained from a man aged 18 to 35 who received the YFV17D yellow fever vaccine. This chain uses TRBV5-1 with TRBJ2-3; 9 positions match TRBD1. The CDR3 DNA follows: TGCGCCAGCAGCTCTGGACAGGGGAGGTCAGATACGCAGTATTTT. Amino acids: CASSSGQGRSDTQYF.